The following is a T cell receptor (beta chain) sequence with its context. Antigen unknown. Into CD45RA+ naive and CD45RA-negative memory subsets, the CD4+ cells were split. This sample is drawn from a study of shared clonotypes between healthy human individuals. The V end lost 2 bases, the J end lost 0 bases, and 13 bases lay between the germline ends. CDR3 length: 16 residues. Germline V gene sequence: CDR1 SQVTM, CDR2 ANQGSEA. Notes on the study in general: Memory subsets generally showed lower estimated richness than naive subsets. What limited the represented genetic and exposure-history diversity was the small number of donors. The rarefaction results pointed to incomplete sorted-subset sequencing despite large depth.

Libraries were prepared by immunoSEQ multiplex PCR; TCRdb keeps only in-frame clonotypes and omits some of them. This table has about 2.4 million clones, roughly 93% appearing once. This receptor was obtained from a man in his late teens or twenties in good health. Some clones in this sample may be carry-over from other donors' samples. The gene calls are TRBV29-1 and TRBJ1-4; D might be TRBD1 (5 bases). Material: naive CD4+ T cells from PBMCs. Subset defined: CD45RA+ positively selected. CDR3 sequence: CSVEFEGAATNEKLFF. CDR3 nucleotides: TGCAGCGTTGAATTCGAAGGGGCGGCAACTAATGAAAAACTGTTTTTT.